The 12 T cell receptor beta chains given below trace back to one sample, sequenced in a study of blood T cell repertoires in COVID-19. The method was immunoSEQ multiplex PCR; TCRdb's version includes in-frame clones alone and lacks a portion of them. In the table there are about 190,000 clones, approximately 86% of which are singletons. Sequencing was performed on peripheral blood. Receptors were obtained from a man between 25 and 39 years old with acute or convalescent COVID-19.

V is TRBV3-1 (or the pseudogene TRBV3-2) and J is TRBJ1-6; possibly TRBD1 for D (5 bases). In germline, CDR1 is LGHDT, CDR2 YNNKEL (reference sequence). The length of the CDR3 is 15 residues. V lost 4 bases and J lost 4, with 11 bases in between. The CDR3 DNA follows: TGTGCCAGCAGCCTTAAGACAGTTTATAATTCACCCCTCCACTTT. It is translated as CASSLKTVYNSPLHF.

In its sample, this clone was seen once. The chain employs TRBV2 and TRBJ2-7; 7 nucleotides agree with TRBD1. The trim removed 10 bases at V and 0 bases at J, leaving 6 bases unmatched. The length of the CDR3 is 13 residues. Germline values: CDR1 SNHLY, CDR2 FYNNEI. In nucleotides, the CDR3 is TGTGCCACTACGACAGGGAGCTCCTACGAGCAGTACTTC. As protein: CATTTGSSYEQYF.

V and J are TRBV3-1 (or the pseudogene TRBV3-2) and TRBJ1-4; D unresolved. CDR3 size: 17 residues. Per the germline V gene, CDR1 is LGHDT and CDR2 is YNNKEL (reference sequence). V lost 7 bases and J 3 bases, leaving 21 bases between the germline ends. The CDR3 reads CASTLLGGGGPNEKLFF. CDR3 DNA sequence: TGTGCCAGCACCTTGTTAGGAGGTGGAGGGCCTAATGAAAAACTGTTTTTT.

The chain has TRBV4-1 and TRBJ2-7; TRBD1 matches at 9 bases. Germline CDR1 reads MGHRA; CDR2 reads YSYEKL. This CDR3 is 20 amino acids long. The J segment lost 2 bases and the V segment lost 3 bases, leaving 20 bases of the junction unmatched. CDR3 amino acids: CASSQRIGTGTRAPTYEQYF. In DNA form, the CDR3 reads TGCGCCAGCAGCCAGAGGATCGGGACAGGGACAAGAGCACCAACCTACGAGCAGTACTTC.

The V call is TRBV5-1, the J call TRBJ2-3; D perhaps matches TRBD1 (6 bases). The length of the CDR3 is 14 residues. Germline-derived CDR1 and CDR2 are SGHRS and YFSETQ. Trimming removed 5 bases from V and 1 base from J, with 11 bases in between. The CDR3 loop reads CASRGAPGTDTQYF. The CDR3 nucleotides are TGCGCCAGCAGGGGGGCGCCCGGCACAGATACGCAGTATTTT.

This clone occurred once. The genes are TRBV18 and TRBJ2-3, with TRBD1 matching over 7 bases. CDR3 length: 13 residues. The junction had 1 base not matched to a gene; V was cut back by 3 bases and J by 4 bases. The germline CDR1 and CDR2 sequences are KGHSH and LQKENI. In DNA form, the CDR3 reads TGTGCCAGCTCACCCACAGGGGCAGATACGCAGTATTTT. Protein: CASSPTGADTQYF.

The chain carries TRBV30 and TRBJ1-4, with 9 bases matching TRBD1. The length of the CDR3 is 18 residues. Germline CDR1 and CDR2: GTSNPN and SVGIG (reference sequence). Trimming at V came to 3 bases and at J to 3 bases, leaving 14 bases not matched to a gene. The CDR3 coding sequence is TGTGCCTGGAGCGCCTCCGGGACAGGGTTTCTGGCTAATGAAAAACTGTTTTTT. Its translation is CAWSASGTGFLANEKLFF.

This rearrangement joins TRBV11-1 to TRBJ2-7, with TRBD1 identical over 10 bases. This CDR3 spans 15 amino acids. Germline CDR1 and CDR2: SGHAT and FQDESV (reference sequence). The V gene end was trimmed by 5 bases and the J gene end by 2 bases; junction bases not matched to a gene: 6. The CDR3 bases are TGTGCCAGCAGCCAAGCGGGACAGGGGCCCTACGAGCAGTACTTC. Its protein product is CASSQAGQGPYEQYF.

This clone was recorded a few times. The chain uses TRBV18 and TRBJ1-1; 9 positions match TRBD1. The J segment lost 7 bases and the V segment lost 4 bases, leaving 10 bases of the junction unmatched. The CDR3 runs 15 residues. Germline CDR1 KGHSH, CDR2 LQKENI. The CDR3: CASSLNTGGEGEAFF. The CDR3 coding sequence is TGTGCCAGCTCACTAAATACAGGGGGCGAGGGTGAAGCTTTCTTT.

The rearrangement links TRBV19 to TRBJ2-1, with 9 bases aligning to TRBD2. Germline V CDR1 and CDR2: LNHDA, SQIVND (reference sequence). V lost 6 bases, J lost 7 bases, and 16 bases stayed unmatched. The CDR3 sequence is 17 residues long. The CDR3 DNA reads TGTGCCAGTAGGACTAGTGTGGCGGGGGGGCCCAGGAATGAGCAGTTCTTC. The encoded protein is CASRTSVAGGPRNEQFF.

This clone was seen more than once but under ten times. The V call is TRBV6-4, the J call TRBJ2-7, with TRBD1 matching 9 bases. Germline V gives CDR1 MRHNA, CDR2 SNTAGT. The CDR3 is made up of 13 amino acids. V gave up 3 bases and J gave up 6 bases; unmatched junction bases: 3. CDR3 in amino acids: CASSEGTGTEQYF. In nucleotides, the CDR3 is TGTGCCAGCAGTGAAGGGACAGGGACCGAGCAGTACTTC.

This clone was seen a single time. V is TRBV4-1 and J is TRBJ2-3, with D possibly TRBD2 on 6 matching bases. The V gene's germline CDR1 is MGHRA and CDR2 YSYEKL. The CDR3 has 18 amino acids. V lost 0 bases to trimming and J lost 7 bases, with 23 bases between them. The chain's CDR3 is CASSQDGPRDFPGNTQYF. In nucleotides, the CDR3 is TGCGCCAGCAGCCAAGATGGTCCCCGGGACTTCCCTGGAAATACGCAGTATTTT.